Within the sample, the clone carrying this T cell receptor (beta chain) is medium-sized. Its target is not known. Blood genomic DNA input for TRB amplification was roughly 250-500 ng. TRB rearrangements were amplified by multiplex PCR with BIOMED2 TRB-A/B primers. One entry per CDR3 protein, called by TCRdb with MiXCR from the multiplex PCR reads. The data contain approximately 14,000 distinct CDR3 sequences, 25% to 30% of them seen just once; the ten biggest clones take up around 6.5%. The record originates from a study of T and B cells in COVID-19 patients. Study information: Active-infection patients were older, median roughly 67 years, than recovered patients, median around 34 years.

Study results and caveats: Early severe-case samples and blood from mildly ill patients during symptoms were in short supply. There were around 2,300 TCR clusters exclusive to the recovered cohort, 31 with low generation probability. Active COVID-19 showed highly clonal TRB repertoires; recovery showed diversity and richness above healthy donors.

In germline, CDR1 is MNHEY, CDR2 SMNVEV (reference sequence). V lost 5 bases, J lost 0 bases, and 17 bases lay in between. This CDR3 is built from 16 residues. Material for sequencing was blood. The V gene is TRBV27, the J gene TRBJ2-7; tentative D call: TRBD2 (6 bases). This clonotype was obtained from a human donor who had recovered from COVID-19. CDR3 in DNA: TGTGCCAGCAGTCCCCGGGGTAGCGGCCTCTCCTACGAGCAGTACTTC. Protein product: CASSPRGSGLSYEQYF.